This TCR beta chain was found in a study of T cells in Graves' hyperthyroidism and ophthalmopathy. Study-wide results and caveats: Most clonotypes that expanded in the thyroid above 0.001 also showed up in blood.

Regarding this clonotype: Its target is unknown. A clone one base away is much larger, so this may be a read error.

Amplification of TCR beta CDR3 regions was performed using RNA transcripts as template. In the first-round RT-PCR of the TCR CDR3, the HTBI primer set was used. TCRdb passed the multiplex PCR reads through MiXCR, listing each CDR3 protein once. The sample holds approximately 590,000 distinct CDR3 sequences, approximately 44% seen once. The CDR3 consists of 16 residues. From germline, CDR1 is LNHNV and CDR2 YYDKDF (reference sequence). Trimming left V 3 bases short and J 3 bases short, with 14 bases between. The sequenced sample was peripheral blood or thyroid tissue (not recorded which). The receptor's source is a woman aged 18-29 years with Graves' hyperthyroidism. The chain joins TRBV15 to TRBJ2-2; possibly TRBD1 or TRBD2 for D (5 bases each). CDR3 amino acids: CATSSDRGLDTGELFF. In nucleotides, the CDR3 is TGTGCCACCAGCAGCGACCGGGGCCTGGACACCGGGGAGCTGTTTTTT.